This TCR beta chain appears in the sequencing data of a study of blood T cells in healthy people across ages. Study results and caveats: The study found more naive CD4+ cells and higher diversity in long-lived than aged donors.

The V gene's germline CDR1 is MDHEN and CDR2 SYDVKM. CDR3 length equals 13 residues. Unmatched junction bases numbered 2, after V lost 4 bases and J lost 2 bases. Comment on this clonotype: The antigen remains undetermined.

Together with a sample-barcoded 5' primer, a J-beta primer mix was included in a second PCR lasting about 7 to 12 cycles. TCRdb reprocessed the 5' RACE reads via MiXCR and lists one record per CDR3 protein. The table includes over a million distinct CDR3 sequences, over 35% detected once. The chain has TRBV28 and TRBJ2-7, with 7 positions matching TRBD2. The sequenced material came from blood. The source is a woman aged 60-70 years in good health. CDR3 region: CASSWAGAYEQYF. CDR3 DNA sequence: TGTGCCAGCAGTTGGGCGGGAGCCTACGAGCAGTACTTC.